The rows below give T cell receptor beta chains drawn from one sample of a study of regulatory T cells in long-lasting Graves disease. TCRdb called the multiplex PCR reads again in MiXCR, with one record for every CDR3 protein. The sample contains a few hundred thousand distinct CDR3 sequences, about 15% of which appear only once. The same data also went into a second study, on T cells in Graves' hyperthyroidism and ophthalmopathy.

Sequenced here: peripheral blood mononuclear cells (PBMCs), sampled at new diagnosis, from a patient treated with antithyroid drugs. These receptors all come from a woman aged 50 to 65 with Graves disease. Both conserved end residues are part of each CDR3. The D gene is left open where the match is weak. Not all rows give a size; the values are once, few, many and, for expanded clones, a class.

d_call	clone_size	v_call	j_call	cdr3_nt	cdr3_aa
TRBD1	NA	TRBV18	TRBJ2-5	TGTGCCAGCTCTCCCCCGAGAGGGGGCGAGGGAGTTCGAGAGACCCAGTACTTC	CASSPPRGGEGVRETQYF
TRBD1	few	TRBV5-4	TRBJ1-4	TGTGCCAGCAGCCCAGGATACTCGAACAGGGGGCAGGGGGAAAAACTGTTTTTT	CASSPGYSNRGQGEKLFF
TRBD1	few	TRBV19	TRBJ2-1	TGTGCCAGTAGTATATCGGGACAGGGAGAGTTCTTC	CASSISGQGEFF
TRBD2	NA	TRBV18	TRBJ2-7	TGTGCCAGCTCACCATCCATCGGGAGGGTTAGCGGGGGCTCCTACGAGCAGTACTTC	CASSPSIGRVSGGSYEQYF
NA	NA	TRBV28	TRBJ1-2	TGTGCCAGCAGCCCCTTGGGGGGTTTGTATGGCTACACCTTC	CASSPLGGLYGYTF
NA	few	TRBV5-4	TRBJ1-5	TGTGCCAGCAGCTTCGCGGGGCAGCCCCAGCATTTT	CASSFAGQPQHF
NA	few	TRBV19	TRBJ2-1	TGTGCCAGTAGTATGGGGGGAGGCTATGAGCAGTTCTTC	CASSMGGGYEQFF
NA	many	TRBV28	TRBJ2-3	TGTGCCGGAGGAGGGGATACGCAGTATTTT	CAGGGDTQYF
NA	NA	TRBV9	TRBJ2-2	TGTGCCAGCAGCGTAGCGGTGACAAACACCGGGGAGCTGTTTTTT	CASSVAVTNTGELFF
NA	NA	TRBV2	TRBJ2-7	TGTGCCAGCAATCGCCGCCGGGAGACCTACGAGCAGTACTTC	CASNRRRETYEQYF
TRBD1	many	TRBV28	TRBJ1-1	TGTGCCAGCAGTTTACAGGGGGCGAACACTGAAGCTTTCTTT	CASSLQGANTEAFF
NA	few	TRBV3-1	TRBJ2-7	TGTGCCAGCAGCCAACGGGCGGGACGAGGATACGAGCAGTACTTC	CASSQRAGRGYEQYF
NA	many	TRBV2	TRBJ2-7	TGTGCCAGCAGGGGGGACTCCCCCTACGAGCAGTACTTC	CASRGDSPYEQYF
NA	many	TRBV13	TRBJ2-1	TGTGCCAGCAGCTTAGTTGCGGGTGAGCAGTTCTTC	CASSLVAGEQFF
NA	many	TRBV5-1	TRBJ2-3	TGCGCCAGCAGCTCCTCCGGGACACACAGCACAGATACGCAGTATTTT	CASSSSGTHSTDTQYF
TRBD1	many	TRBV18	TRBJ2-1	TGTGCCAGCTCACCAGGGGACAGAGGCAACCAGTTCTTC	CASSPGDRGNQFF
TRBD2	NA	TRBV3-1	TRBJ2-1	TGTGCCAGCAGCGCGGCGGGAGTCGGATACAATGAGCAGTTCTTC	CASSAAGVGYNEQFF